This T cell receptor (beta chain) was recorded in a study of shared clonotypes between healthy human individuals. Per the authors' pipeline: There were no quality scores in the junction-only immunoSEQ sequences, so filtering differed. Data came from immunoSEQ multiplex PCR; TCRdb stores just in-frame clones and leaves some out. Clonal size and the V and J genes are those of that table, whereas D and trimming came from the DNA. The repertoire holds approximately 1,500,000 clones, 98% seen once, with 0.4% to 0.55% in the top ten. Per germline, CDR1 SGHKS and CDR2 YYEKEE (reference sequence). The CDR3 has 17 residues. Trimming removed 4 bases from V and 5 bases from J; junction bases left unmatched: 15.

Input material: naive CD4+ T cells sorted from blood. Indicated subset: CD45RA+ positively selected. The rearrangement uses TRBV5-5 and TRBJ1-5, with 7 bases identical to TRBD1. This TCR was sampled from a man aged 25 to 40 in good health. The CDR3 DNA reads TGTGCCAGCAGCAGCTACGGGAGCAGGGGGGGACATCAGCCCCAGCATTTT. Its translation: CASSSYGSRGGHQPQHF.